The T cell receptor beta chain under discussion was sequenced for a study of blood T cell repertoires in COVID-19. Across the whole study: Acute-phase and convalescent COVID-19 samples originated in the United States, Italy and Spain. In each case, the material was cDNA or gDNA derived from T cells, B-cell-depleted T cells, or PBMCs.

Original analysis: From reference gene primer amplification, estimates of nucleated cell counts were derived. The repertoire was sequenced with immunoSEQ multiplex PCR; TCRdb's copy has only in-frame clones and lacks some. That table is the source of V, J and clone size, and D and trimming were worked out from the DNA. The data hold more than 35,000 clones, with about 88% observed a single time. The CDR3 is 14 residues long. Germline V gives CDR1 MNHEY, CDR2 SMNVEV (reference sequence). Trimming stripped 2 bases from V and 9 bases from J, with 14 bases between. The V gene is TRBV27, the J gene TRBJ1-5, with no clear D. Source material: peripheral blood. The sequence came from a man between 65 and 85 years old with active COVID-19. The CDR3 sequence is CASSLDQSLGPQHF. The CDR3 DNA reads TGTGCCAGCAGTTTAGATCAGAGCCTAGGGCCCCAGCATTTT.